Each of the 16 T cell receptor beta chains below was sequenced from the same sample in a study of T cell responses to AZD1222 COVID-19 vaccine. Sequencing was performed with immunoSEQ multiplex PCR; in TCRdb, only in-frame clones are kept and a portion is missing. This sample has 95,000 to 150,000 clones, with more than 85% found just once. The specimen was peripheral blood, collected 28 days after the second AZD1222 dose. The receptors here all came from an adult who received the AZD1222 COVID-19 vaccine.

In its sample, this clone was seen once. The CDR3 DNA sequence: TGTGCCAGCAGCCCCCGCAGACTAGCGGGGGGGCCAGCGGATACGCAGTATTTT. Protein sequence: CASSPRRLAGGPADTQYF. The chain carries TRBV14 and TRBJ2-3; 14 positions agree with TRBD2. This CDR3 spans 18 amino acids. Germline loops: CDR1 SGHDN, CDR2 FVKESK. V shed 4 bases, J shed 6 bases, and the junction held 12 bases outside the gene matches.

This clone appeared once. Here the CDR3 DNA reads TGTGCCAGCAGCCCATCAGGACTGCCGGGGCAGTTCTTC. It encodes CASSPSGLPGQFF. The chain recombines TRBV3-1 (or the pseudogene TRBV3-2) with TRBJ2-1, with D perhaps TRBD2 (5 bases). Germline CDR1 reads LGHDT; CDR2 reads YNNKEL (reference sequence). V gave up 4 bases and J gave up 12 bases, with 16 bases separating them. The CDR3 contains 13 residues.

This clone was picked up one time. The chain carries TRBV19 and TRBJ1-2; 7 bases line up with TRBD1. CDR1 LNHDA and CDR2 SQIVND come from the germline V gene (reference sequence). The CDR3 has 14 residues. V was clipped by 6 bases and J by 7 bases; unmatched bases: 11. The CDR3, as DNA: TGTGCCAGTAGCCATAACAGGGGTACTTCTGGCTACACCTTC. This encodes CASSHNRGTSGYTF.

Here the CDR3 DNA reads TGTGCCAGCAGCCAAGAAGTTACAGCGGGGGGGACCGAGCAGTACTTC. Translating gives CASSQEVTAGGTEQYF. This rearrangement joins TRBV3-1 (or the pseudogene TRBV3-2) to TRBJ2-7; 10 bases match TRBD2. V was pared by 0 bases and J by 6 bases, with 8 bases of the junction left unmatched. The CDR3 runs to 16 residues. Germline V gene data show CDR1 as LGHDT and CDR2 as YNNKEL (reference sequence).

This chain uses TRBV4-2 with TRBJ2-7; 7 bases align to TRBD1. After removal of 3 bases from V and 0 bases from J, the junction contained 8 bases not matched to a gene. CDR3 size: 16 residues. Germline CDR1 reads LGHNA; CDR2 reads YNFKEQ. This CDR3 is CASSHRFRDSSYEQYF. CDR3 DNA sequence: TGTGCCAGCAGCCACCGCTTCCGGGACAGCTCCTACGAGCAGTACTTC.

This chain uses TRBV19 with TRBJ1-6, with D maybe TRBD1 (5 bases). Germline CDR1 reads LNHDA; CDR2 reads SQIVND (reference sequence). Trimming shortened V by 7 bases and J by 7 bases, and 14 bases separated the two germline ends. CDR3 size: 14 residues. The DNA of the CDR3 is TGTGCCAGTACCGCCTACCGGGGGAATTCACCCCTCCACTTT. It encodes CASTAYRGNSPLHF.

The chain combines TRBV6-5 with TRBJ1-1; 7 bases line up with TRBD1. The CDR3 consists of 14 residues. V trimming: 6 bases; J trimming: 1 base; junction bases outside the gene matches: 5. The germline CDR1 and CDR2 sequences are MNHEY and SVGAGI. The chain's CDR3 is CASRRGQQNTEAFF. The CDR3 nucleotides are TGTGCCAGCAGACGGGGACAGCAGAACACTGAAGCTTTCTTT.

V and J are TRBV5-5 and TRBJ1-2, with D hard to call. V was shortened by 0 bases and J by 5 bases, with 8 bases between the two germline ends. The CDR3 is made up of 13 amino acids. Looked up from germline, CDR1 is SGHKS and CDR2 is YYEKEE (reference sequence). The CDR3 sequence: CASSLEARYGYTF. In DNA form, the CDR3 reads TGTGCCAGCAGCTTGGAGGCCCGGTATGGCTACACCTTC.

The V and J genes are TRBV3-1 (or the pseudogene TRBV3-2) and TRBJ2-7, with 8 bases lining up with TRBD2. CDR3 length: 15 amino acids. Germline trimming cut 1 base from V and 4 bases from J; bases unmatched to any gene: 6. Germline assignment: CDR1 LGHDT and CDR2 YNNKEL (reference sequence). The CDR3 sequence: CASSQVPRGGYEQYF. As DNA, the CDR3 is TGTGCCAGCAGCCAAGTCCCCCGGGGGGGGTACGAGCAGTACTTC.

The gene calls are TRBV28 and TRBJ2-3; no reliable D call. Germline CDR1 reads MDHEN; CDR2 reads SYDVKM. V lost 0 bases and J 6 bases, leaving 4 bases between the germline ends. The CDR3 is 12 residues long. The DNA of the CDR3 is TGTGCCAGCAGTTTATGGATGGATACGCAGTATTTT. Protein sequence: CASSLWMDTQYF.

The chain links TRBV7-2 to TRBJ1-3; no clear D. The germline V gene encodes CDR1 SGHTA and CDR2 FQGNSA. The CDR3 is made up of 16 amino acids. The germline V and J ends were trimmed by 1 base and 0 bases, with 10 bases remaining between them. CDR3 residues: CASSLGWPHSGNTIYF. CDR3 DNA: TGTGCCAGCAGCTTAGGTTGGCCGCACTCTGGAAACACCATATATTTT. The full variable domain, in which reference TRBV7-2 and TRBJ1-3 provide the parts outside the CDR3, is GAGVSQSPSNKVTEKGKDVELRCDPISGHTALYWYRQSLGQGLEFLIYFQGNSAPDKSGLPSDRFSAERTGGSVSTLTIQRTQQEDSAVYLCASSLGWPHSGNTIYFGEGSWLTVV.

The chain couples TRBV7-9 to TRBJ1-1; D not resolved. Germline CDR1 reads SEHNR; CDR2 reads FQNEAQ (reference sequence). Between the trimmed V and J ends, which lost 6 bases and 1 base, there was a span of 9 bases. The CDR3 is 13 residues long. The CDR3 reads CASSRAANTEAFF. The CDR3 DNA follows: TGTGCCAGCAGTCGGGCAGCGAACACTGAAGCTTTCTTT.

The chain carries TRBV27 and TRBJ2-7; D gene uncertain. V lost 5 bases, J lost 5 bases, and 22 bases lay in between. The CDR3 sequence is 16 residues long. The V gene's germline CDR1 is MNHEY and CDR2 SMNVEV (reference sequence). The CDR3 sequence is CASSPSRLWGIHEQYF. In nucleotides, the CDR3 is TGTGCCAGCAGTCCCTCACGGCTCTGGGGAATCCACGAGCAGTACTTC.

This sequence joins TRBV5-6 and TRBJ1-4; tentatively, D is TRBD1 (6 bases). V shed 0 bases and J shed 4 bases, with 16 bases lying between them. CDR3 length: 17 residues. From germline, CDR1 is SGHDT and CDR2 YYEEEE. Here the CDR3 DNA reads TGTGCCAGCAGCTTGGGGCAGGGACAAGCCGATAATGAAAAACTGTTTTTT. This translates into CASSLGQGQADNEKLFF.

This CDR3 reads CASSPQARGETQYF. The DNA of the CDR3 is TGTGCCAGCAGTCCACAAGCTCGAGGAGAGACCCAGTACTTC. This chain links TRBV2 with TRBJ2-5, with D unclear. The CDR3 runs to 14 residues. CDR1 SNHLY and CDR2 FYNNEI come from the germline V gene. Trimming removed 5 bases at V and 4 bases at J, with 14 bases between.

J is TRBJ1-6 and V is TRBV27; possible D gene TRBD1, 5 bases. V was shortened by 5 bases and J by 10 bases, with 18 bases between the two germline ends. The CDR3 is 15 residues long. The germline gives CDR1 MNHEY, CDR2 SMNVEV (reference sequence). CDR3 in DNA: TGTGCCAGCAGTCCTGGGGACGTCTTGGGGTCACCCCTCCACTTT. Amino acid sequence: CASSPGDVLGSPLHF.